This T cell receptor beta chain was recovered during a study of T cells in localized non-small cell lung cancer. CDR1 is SEHNR, CDR2 FQNEAQ, per germline (reference sequence). The CDR3 covers 14 residues. V lost 5 bases, J lost 0 bases, and 10 bases lay in between. About this clone itself: Its antigen is currently unknown.

Points from the study as a whole: Median around 56 top-100 tumor clones were shared with paired adjacent lung. With higher T cell density in blood came longer overall survival. Clonality of T cells reached its maximum in uninvolved adjacent lung, surpassing tumor.

Assay: immunoSEQ multiplex PCR; the TCRdb copy retains only in-frame clones and omits some. This sample has under 9,500 clones, with about 91% found just once. The source was peripheral blood, collected before any cancer treatment. This chain connects TRBV7-9 to TRBJ2-5, with D possibly being TRBD1 (6 bases). The sequence was obtained from a woman between 35 and 75 years old with stage I squamous cell lung carcinoma. CDR3 protein: CASSPDSHQETQYF. The CDR3 DNA reads TGTGCCAGCAGCCCGGACAGTCACCAAGAGACCCAGTACTTC. The full variable domain, its missing parts supplied by reference TRBV7-9 and TRBJ2-5, is DTGVSQNPRHKITKRGQNVTFRCDPISEHNRLYWYRQTLGQGPEFLTYFQNEAQLEKSRLLSDRFSAERPKGSFSTLEIQRTEQGDSAMYLCASSPDSHQETQYFGPGTRLLVL.